Below are 13 T cell receptor beta chains sequenced from a single sample in a study of CD8 T cells in Susac syndrome. Reverse transcription of about 0.5 to 1 ug RNA used random hexamers. MiXCR, run by TCRdb on the immunoSEQ multiplex PCR reads, gives a single entry per CDR3 protein. The table has about 120,000 distinct CDR3 sequences, roughly 91% seen once. What was sequenced was CD4+ T cells from PBMCs. These receptors came from a human donor in good health.

V gene TRBV7-9 combines with J gene TRBJ1-2; possibly TRBD1 for D (6 bases). Between the trimmed V and J ends, which lost 1 base and 4 bases, there was a span of 13 bases. The length of the CDR3 is 15 residues. CDR1 and CDR2 from the germline V gene are SEHNR and FQNEAQ (reference sequence). In DNA form, the CDR3 reads TGTGCCAGCAGCTTAGACCGACAGGATTCCTATGGCTACACCTTC. Translation: CASSLDRQDSYGYTF.

The rearrangement links TRBV19 to TRBJ1-5; D is unresolved. The V gene lost 4 bases and the J gene lost 7 bases, with 5 bases spanning the gap. Germline assignment: CDR1 LNHDA and CDR2 SQIVND (reference sequence). The length of the CDR3 is 11 residues. CDR3 sequence: CASSNIQPQHF. The CDR3 DNA is TGTGCCAGTAGTAATATCCAGCCCCAGCATTTT.

V usage is TRBV24-1 and J usage is TRBJ2-7; D could derive from TRBD1 or TRBD2 (5 bases each). V lost 3 bases to trimming and J lost 5 bases, with 10 bases between them. The CDR3 consists of 13 residues. Germline V gene sequence: CDR1 KGHDR, CDR2 SFDVKD. The CDR3 sequence is CATSDTRDDEQYF. The CDR3 DNA reads TGTGCCACCAGTGATACCAGGGACGACGAGCAGTACTTC.

In this sample, this clonotype turned up once. This rearrangement joins TRBV27 to TRBJ1-2; 9 nucleotides agree with TRBD1. V shed 6 bases, J shed 2 bases, and the junction held 4 bases outside the gene matches. The CDR3 loop spans 14 amino acids. Germline-derived CDR1 and CDR2 are MNHEY and SMNVEV (reference sequence). The CDR3 loop is CASRKGTGNYGYTF. CDR3 nucleotide sequence: TGTGCCAGCAGAAAGGGGACAGGGAACTATGGCTACACCTTC.

The V gene is TRBV6-2 or TRBV6-3, the J gene TRBJ2-6, with 9 bases identical to TRBD1. There are 18 residues in the CDR3. The junction had 9 bases not matched to a gene; V was cut back by 6 bases and J by 0 bases. Germline V gene lookup returns CDR1 MNHEY and CDR2 SVGEGT. As DNA, the CDR3 is TGTGCCAGCAGAACCCGGGACAGGGCCCTCTCTGGGGCCAACGTCCTGACTTTC. It encodes CASRTRDRALSGANVLTF.

The chain carries TRBV7-2 and TRBJ2-3, with D maybe TRBD1 (5 bases). V dropped 5 bases and J dropped 1 base, with 16 bases sitting between them. From germline, CDR1 is SGHTA and CDR2 FQGNSA. There are 16 residues in the CDR3. CDR3 coding DNA: TGTGCCAGCAGCACCGGACAATCCCTTCGCACAGATACGCAGTATTTT. It is translated as CASSTGQSLRTDTQYF.

The chain carries TRBV4-3 and TRBJ2-7; D may match TRBD1 or TRBD2 (6 bases each). The CDR3 consists of 18 residues. Per germline, CDR1 LGHNA and CDR2 YSLEER. V was trimmed by 0 bases and J by 1 base, leaving 19 bases between them. CDR3 region: CASSQERGLDSLSYEQYF. The CDR3 DNA follows: TGCGCCAGCAGCCAAGAGAGGGGACTGGACAGTTTATCCTACGAGCAGTACTTC.

The chain uses TRBV9 and TRBJ2-1; D is uncertain. Germline V gene sequence: CDR1 SGDLS, CDR2 YYNGEE. The CDR3 is 16 residues long. V was shortened by 0 bases and J by 6 bases, with 16 bases between the two germline ends. CDR3 sequence: CASSVDHKPTGNEQFF. The CDR3 nucleotides read TGTGCCAGCAGCGTAGATCACAAACCGACCGGCAATGAGCAGTTCTTC. Supplemented by reference TRBV9 and TRBJ2-1, the full variable domain reads DSGVTQTPKHLITATGQRVTLRCSPRSGDLSVYWYQQSLDQGLQFLIQYYNGEERAKGNILERFSAQQFPDLHSELNLSSLELGDSALYFCASSVDHKPTGNEQFFGPGTRLTVL.

Only one count was recorded for this clonotype. The chain recombines TRBV14 with TRBJ2-1, with a tentative D call TRBD2 (7 bases). CDR3 length equals 18 residues. Germline CDR1 reads SGHDN; CDR2 reads FVKESK. Deletions cut 0 bases from V and 4 bases from J, with 19 bases between. For the CDR3, the DNA is TGTGCCAGCAGCCAAGATTTCCTGGGGGCGGGAGTATACAATGAGCAGTTCTTC. It encodes CASSQDFLGAGVYNEQFF. The whole variable domain, remainder taken from reference TRBV14 and TRBJ2-1, is EAGVTQFPSHSVIEKGQTVTLRCDPISGHDNLYWYRRVMGKEIKFLLHFVKESKQDESGMPNNRFLAERTGGTYSTLKVQPAELEDSGVYFCASSQDFLGAGVYNEQFFGPGTRLTVL.

The genes are TRBV7-8 and TRBJ2-1; a weak D match, TRBD1 (5 bases). Looked up from germline, CDR1 is SGHVS and CDR2 is FQNEAQ. V lost 4 bases, J lost 0 bases, and 16 bases lay in between. There are 17 residues in the CDR3. CDR3 sequence (DNA): TGTGCCAGCAGCTCGTCGACAGCCGCCCTCTCCTACAATGAGCAGTTCTTC. This codes for CASSSSTAALSYNEQFF.

This rearrangement joins TRBV5-4 to TRBJ2-3; D perhaps matches TRBD2 (5 bases). Trimming cost V 3 bases and J 5 bases, with 10 bases left between them. CDR1 is SGHNT, CDR2 YYREEE, per germline (reference sequence). CDR3 length: 13 residues. In DNA form, the CDR3 reads TGTGCCAGCAGCTCCTCCCGGGGAGATACGCAGTATTTT. Translating gives CASSSSRGDTQYF.

V is TRBV15 and J is TRBJ2-7; D may be TRBD2 (7 bases). This CDR3 is 15 amino acids long. CDR1 is LNHNV, CDR2 YYDKDF, per germline (reference sequence). V lost 3 bases and J lost 2, with 14 bases in between. CDR3 sequence (DNA): TGTGCCACCAGCAGGGGGGGGCAGGGTCCCTACGAGCAGTACTTC. Residues: CATSRGGQGPYEQYF.

For this clonotype: An end of the junction does not agree with germline; a read error may underlie this. V usage is TRBV7-9 and J usage is TRBJ2-4; D gene ambiguous. The CDR3 contains 14 residues. Germline V gene sequence: CDR1 SEHNR, CDR2 FQNEAQ (reference sequence). The CDR3, as DNA: TGTGCCAGCAGCCGGATAGGCGTAGGAAACATTCTGTACTTC. Amino acids: CASSRIGVGNILYF.